This T cell receptor (delta chain) comes out of a study of human gamma delta and Vdelta1 T cells listed by TCRdb under 2018. Notes on the research overall: Delta One T cells, Vd1+ gamma-delta T cells, were investigated in the study as cytotoxic effectors against acute myeloid leukemia.

V is pruned by 4 bases and J by 1 base, leaving 16 bases of the junction without a gene match. The CDR3 sequence holds 19 residues, the cysteine and phenylalanine included. CDR3 DNA only is kept here, 57 bases in frame from base 1. CDR1 TSWWSYY and CDR2 QGS were looked up in the germline V gene. The study at large found these results: Delta One T cells were reported as polyclonal and as showing broad cytotoxic targeting of acute myeloid leukemia.

The table lists this clone with a count of one. Its target antigen remains unknown. Qualities for individual bases were not recorded, and no much larger clone is one base off. A single read makes a weak case. Receptors were amplified or captured by PCR. Reads for this sample came from an Illumina MiSeq. TCRdb called clones anew from the public reads via CATT; matching DNA rows were later pooled. The sample table lists fewer than 15,000 delta-chain clones, under 55% of them with a count of one. Jointly, the top ten make up less than 1.6% of the sample. The source material was Vdelta1 gamma-delta T cells from blood grown in culture (DOT cells). This specimen's cell subset or site label, per the study, means: Delta One T cells, in vitro expanded/differentiated Vd1+ gamma-delta T cells. Recombination joined TRDV1 with TRDJ1; 9 bases in the junction line up with TRDD3. This receptor was taken from a human donor in good health. In nucleotides, the sequence is TGTGCTCTTGGGGCTACCGTACTGGGGGACCCGCGCCCCACCGATAAACTCATCTTT. This gives the protein CALGATVLGDPRPTDKLIF.